In this sample, the clone carrying this T cell receptor (beta chain) turned up many times. This record belongs to a study of T cells in Graves' hyperthyroidism and ophthalmopathy. Authors of the study amplified TCR beta CDR3 regions from RNA transcripts. RT-PCR in the first round (using the HTBI primer set) targeted the TCR CDR3. TCRdb re-called the multiplex PCR reads with MiXCR, one entry per CDR3 protein. Counted here are roughly 290,000 distinct CDR3 sequences, 13% occurring once; the ten biggest clones make up 7.8%. CDR3 size: 15 residues. The germline V and J ends were trimmed by 3 bases and 0 bases, with 11 bases remaining between them.

The sample comprised blood. The J gene is TRBJ1-2, the V gene TRBV12-3 or TRBV12-4; D ambiguous. The TCR sequence derives from a woman aged 25-40 years with Graves' hyperthyroidism that later progressed to Graves' ophthalmopathy. The CDR3 DNA follows: TGTGCCAGCAGTTTGGCCAGCCGAACTAACTATGGCTACACCTTC. Protein sequence: CASSLASRTNYGYTF.